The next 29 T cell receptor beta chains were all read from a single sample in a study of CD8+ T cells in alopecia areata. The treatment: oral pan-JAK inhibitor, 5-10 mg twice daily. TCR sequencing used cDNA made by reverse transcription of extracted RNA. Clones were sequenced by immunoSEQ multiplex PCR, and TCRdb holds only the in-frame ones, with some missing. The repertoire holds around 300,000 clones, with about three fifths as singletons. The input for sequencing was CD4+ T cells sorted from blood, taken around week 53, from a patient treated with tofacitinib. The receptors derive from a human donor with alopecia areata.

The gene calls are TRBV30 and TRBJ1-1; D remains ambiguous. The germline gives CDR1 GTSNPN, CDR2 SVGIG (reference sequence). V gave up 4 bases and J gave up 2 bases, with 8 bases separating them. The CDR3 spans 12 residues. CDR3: CAWKGGNTEAFF. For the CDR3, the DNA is TGTGCCTGGAAGGGCGGAAACACTGAAGCTTTCTTT.

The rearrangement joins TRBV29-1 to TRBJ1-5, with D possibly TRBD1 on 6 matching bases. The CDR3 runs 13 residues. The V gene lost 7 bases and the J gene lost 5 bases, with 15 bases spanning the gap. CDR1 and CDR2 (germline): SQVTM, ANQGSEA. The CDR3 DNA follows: TGCAGCGCCGAGGGGGGGACGGATCAGCCCCAGCATTTT. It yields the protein CSAEGGTDQPQHF.

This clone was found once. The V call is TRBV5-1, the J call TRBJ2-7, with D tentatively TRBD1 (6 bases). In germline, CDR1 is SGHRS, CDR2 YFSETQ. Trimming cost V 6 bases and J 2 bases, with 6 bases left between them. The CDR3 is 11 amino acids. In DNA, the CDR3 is TGCGCCAGCACAGGGGCCTACGAGCAGTACTTC. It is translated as CASTGAYEQYF.

In DNA, the CDR3 is TGCAGCGTTCTAAGGCAGGCGAACACTGAAGCTTTCTTT. Translating gives CSVLRQANTEAFF. This sequence joins TRBV29-1 and TRBJ1-1; no clear D. V was cut by 5 bases and J by 1 base, with 11 bases left in between. The CDR3 is 13 residues long. Germline values: CDR1 SQVTM, CDR2 ANQGSEA.

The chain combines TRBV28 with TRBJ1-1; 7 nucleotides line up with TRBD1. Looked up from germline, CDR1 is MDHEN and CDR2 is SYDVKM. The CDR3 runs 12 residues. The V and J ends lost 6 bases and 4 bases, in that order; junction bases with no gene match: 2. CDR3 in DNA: TGTGCCAGCAGACAGGGGTTCACTGAAGCTTTCTTT. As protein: CASRQGFTEAFF.

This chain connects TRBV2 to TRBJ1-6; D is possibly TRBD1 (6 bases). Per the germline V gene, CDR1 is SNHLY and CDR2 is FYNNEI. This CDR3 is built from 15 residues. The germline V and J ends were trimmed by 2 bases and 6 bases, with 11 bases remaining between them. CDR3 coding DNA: TGTGCCAGCAGTGAACAGGGGAATCGTAATTCACCCCTCCACTTT. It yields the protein CASSEQGNRNSPLHF. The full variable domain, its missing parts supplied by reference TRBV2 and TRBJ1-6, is EPEVTQTPSHQVTQMGQEVILRCVPISNHLYFYWYRQILGQKVEFLVSFYNNEISEKSEIFDDQFSVERPDGSNFTLKIRSTKLEDSAMYFCASSEQGNRNSPLHFGNGTRLTVT.

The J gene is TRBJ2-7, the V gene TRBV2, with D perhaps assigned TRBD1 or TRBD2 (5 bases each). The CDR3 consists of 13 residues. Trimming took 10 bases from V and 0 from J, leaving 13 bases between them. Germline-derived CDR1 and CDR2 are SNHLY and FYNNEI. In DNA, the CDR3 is TGTGCCATCGGGACGGCAAGCTCCTACGAGCAGTACTTC. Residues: CAIGTASSYEQYF.

CDR3 in amino acids: CASSQEGLEGYTF. The CDR3 nucleotides read TGCGCCAGCAGCCAAGAAGGGCTAGAGGGCTACACCTTC. The chain links TRBV4-1 to TRBJ1-2; no reliable D call. CDR1 is MGHRA and CDR2 is YSYEKL in the germline V gene. This CDR3 has 13 residues. V was shortened by 0 bases and J by 8 bases, with 10 bases between the two germline ends.

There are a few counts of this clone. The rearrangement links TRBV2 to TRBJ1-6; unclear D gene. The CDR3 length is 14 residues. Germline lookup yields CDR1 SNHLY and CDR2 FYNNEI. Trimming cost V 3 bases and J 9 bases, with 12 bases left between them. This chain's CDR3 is CASSEGNVGSPLHF. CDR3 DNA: TGTGCCAGCAGTGAGGGAAATGTGGGTTCACCCCTCCACTTT.

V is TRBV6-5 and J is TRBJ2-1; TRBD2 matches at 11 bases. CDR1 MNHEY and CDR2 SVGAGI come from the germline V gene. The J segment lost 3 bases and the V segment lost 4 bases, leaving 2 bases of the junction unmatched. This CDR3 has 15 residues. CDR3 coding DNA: TGTGCCAGCAGTTCGGGACTAGCGGACTACAATGAGCAGTTCTTC. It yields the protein CASSSGLADYNEQFF.

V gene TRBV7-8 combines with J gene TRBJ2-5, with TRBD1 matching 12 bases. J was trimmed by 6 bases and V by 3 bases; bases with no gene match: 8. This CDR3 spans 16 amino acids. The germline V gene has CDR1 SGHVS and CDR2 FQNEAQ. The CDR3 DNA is TGTGCCAGCAGCTTTCCCGGGACAGGGGGCGAGAAGACCCAGTACTTC. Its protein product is CASSFPGTGGEKTQYF.

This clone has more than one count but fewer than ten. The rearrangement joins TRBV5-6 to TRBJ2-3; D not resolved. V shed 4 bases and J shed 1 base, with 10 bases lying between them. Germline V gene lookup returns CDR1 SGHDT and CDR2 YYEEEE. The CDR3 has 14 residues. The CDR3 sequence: CASSPAVRTDTQYF. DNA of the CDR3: TGTGCCAGCAGCCCCGCAGTCCGCACAGATACGCAGTATTTT.

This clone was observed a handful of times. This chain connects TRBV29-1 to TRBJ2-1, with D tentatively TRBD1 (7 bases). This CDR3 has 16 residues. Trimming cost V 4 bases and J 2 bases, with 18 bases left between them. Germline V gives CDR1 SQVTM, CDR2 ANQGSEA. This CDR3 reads CSVAPGGRGAYNEQFF. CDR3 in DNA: TGCAGCGTTGCCCCCGGGGGCAGGGGGGCCTACAATGAGCAGTTCTTC.

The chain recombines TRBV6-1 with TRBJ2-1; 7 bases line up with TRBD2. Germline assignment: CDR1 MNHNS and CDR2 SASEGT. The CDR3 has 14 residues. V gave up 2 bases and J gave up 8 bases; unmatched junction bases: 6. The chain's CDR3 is CASSEREGWYEQFF. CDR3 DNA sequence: TGTGCCAGCAGTGAAAGGGAGGGTTGGTATGAGCAGTTCTTC.

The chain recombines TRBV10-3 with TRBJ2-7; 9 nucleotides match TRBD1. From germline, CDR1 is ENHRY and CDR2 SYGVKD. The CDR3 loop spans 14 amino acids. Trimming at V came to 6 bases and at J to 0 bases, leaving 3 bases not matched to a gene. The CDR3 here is CAISQTGGSYEQYF. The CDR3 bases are TGTGCCATCAGCCAGACAGGGGGCTCCTACGAGCAGTACTTC.

The CDR3 loop reads CASSLGDRNYEQYF. CDR3 nucleotide sequence: TGTGCCAGCAGCTTAGGGGACAGGAACTACGAGCAGTACTTC. The chain couples TRBV7-8 to TRBJ2-7; TRBD1 matches 8 bases. The V segment lost 1 base and the J segment 3 bases; nucleotides outside the gene matches: 2. Germline V gene sequence: CDR1 SGHVS, CDR2 FQNEAQ. CDR3 size: 14 residues.

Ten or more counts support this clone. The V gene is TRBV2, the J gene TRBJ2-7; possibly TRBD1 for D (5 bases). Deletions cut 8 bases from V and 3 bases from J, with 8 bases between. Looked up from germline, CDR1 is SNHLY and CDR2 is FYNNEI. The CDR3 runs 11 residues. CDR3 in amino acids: CASAGNYEQYF. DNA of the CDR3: TGTGCCAGCGCAGGGAACTACGAGCAGTACTTC.

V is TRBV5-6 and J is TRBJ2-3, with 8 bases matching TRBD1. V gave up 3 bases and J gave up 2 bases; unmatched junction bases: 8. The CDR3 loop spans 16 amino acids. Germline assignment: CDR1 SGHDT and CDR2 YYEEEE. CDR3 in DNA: TGTGCCAGCAGCTACTCCCACAGGGGGTCCACAGATACGCAGTATTTT. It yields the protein CASSYSHRGSTDTQYF.

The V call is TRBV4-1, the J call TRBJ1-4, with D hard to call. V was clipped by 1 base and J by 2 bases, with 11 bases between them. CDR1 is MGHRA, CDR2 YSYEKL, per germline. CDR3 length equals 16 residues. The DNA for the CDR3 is TGCGCCAGCAGCCAAGTCCCCTTTGTGACTAATGAAAAACTGTTTTTT. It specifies CASSQVPFVTNEKLFF.

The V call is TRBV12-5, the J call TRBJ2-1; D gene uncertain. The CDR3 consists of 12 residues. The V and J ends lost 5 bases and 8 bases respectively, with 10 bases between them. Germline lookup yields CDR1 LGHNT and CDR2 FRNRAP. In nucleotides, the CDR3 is TGTGCTAGTGGTGGAACTTTCTATGAGCAGTTCTTC. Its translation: CASGGTFYEQFF.

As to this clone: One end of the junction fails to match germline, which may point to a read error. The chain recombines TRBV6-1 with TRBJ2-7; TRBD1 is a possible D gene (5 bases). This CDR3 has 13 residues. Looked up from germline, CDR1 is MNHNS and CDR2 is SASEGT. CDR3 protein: CASDSLASHEQYF. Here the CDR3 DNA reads TGTGCCAGCGACAGCTTGGCCTCCCACGAGCAGTACTTC.

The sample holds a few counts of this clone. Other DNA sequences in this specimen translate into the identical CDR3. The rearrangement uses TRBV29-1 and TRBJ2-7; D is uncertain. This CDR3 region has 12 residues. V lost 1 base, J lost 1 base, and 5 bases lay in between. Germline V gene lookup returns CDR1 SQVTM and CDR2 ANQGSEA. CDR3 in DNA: TGCAGCGTTGAAGGACTGTCCTACGAGCAGTACTTC. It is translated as CSVEGLSYEQYF.

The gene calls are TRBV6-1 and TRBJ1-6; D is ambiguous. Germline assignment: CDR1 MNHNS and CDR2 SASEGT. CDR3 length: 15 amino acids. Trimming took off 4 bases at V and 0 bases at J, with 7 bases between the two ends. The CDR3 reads CASSASSSYNSPLHF. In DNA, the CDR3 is TGTGCCAGCAGTGCGTCGAGCTCCTATAATTCACCCCTCCACTTT.

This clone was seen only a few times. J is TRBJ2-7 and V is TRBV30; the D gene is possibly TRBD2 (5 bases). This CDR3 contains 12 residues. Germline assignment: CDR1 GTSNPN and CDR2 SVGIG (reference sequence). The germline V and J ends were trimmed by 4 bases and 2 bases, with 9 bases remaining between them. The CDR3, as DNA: TGTGCCTGGAATGCCGGGGCCTACGAGCAGTACTTC. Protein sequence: CAWNAGAYEQYF.

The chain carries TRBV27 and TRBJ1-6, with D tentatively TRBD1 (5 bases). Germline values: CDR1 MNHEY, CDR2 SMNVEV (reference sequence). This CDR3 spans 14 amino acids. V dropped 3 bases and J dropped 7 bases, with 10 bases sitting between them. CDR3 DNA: TGTGCCAGCAGTTTGCCGACAGAAAATTCACCCCTCCACTTT. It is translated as CASSLPTENSPLHF.

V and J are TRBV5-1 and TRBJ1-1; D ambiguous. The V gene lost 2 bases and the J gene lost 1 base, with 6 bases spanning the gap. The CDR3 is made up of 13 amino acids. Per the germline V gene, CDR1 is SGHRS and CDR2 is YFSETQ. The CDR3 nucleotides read TGCGCCAGCAGCTTTACCAAGAACACTGAAGCTTTCTTT. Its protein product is CASSFTKNTEAFF.

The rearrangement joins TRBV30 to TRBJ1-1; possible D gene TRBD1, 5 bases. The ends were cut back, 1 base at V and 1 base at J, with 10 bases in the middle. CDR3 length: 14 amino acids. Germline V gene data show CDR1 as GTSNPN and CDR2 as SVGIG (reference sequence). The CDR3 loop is CAWSGRQRNTEAFF. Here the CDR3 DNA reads TGTGCCTGGAGTGGAAGACAGAGGAACACTGAAGCTTTCTTT.

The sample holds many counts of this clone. The CDR3 sequence: CASSKDRVGGYTF. The CDR3 region has the DNA TGTGCCAGCAGCAAGGACAGGGTCGGCGGCTACACCTTC. V and J are TRBV13 and TRBJ1-2, with 8 bases lining up with TRBD1. Germline loops: CDR1 PRHDT, CDR2 FYEKMQ (reference sequence). The length of the CDR3 is 13 residues. J gave up 8 bases and V 5 bases, and 7 bases lay outside the gene matches.

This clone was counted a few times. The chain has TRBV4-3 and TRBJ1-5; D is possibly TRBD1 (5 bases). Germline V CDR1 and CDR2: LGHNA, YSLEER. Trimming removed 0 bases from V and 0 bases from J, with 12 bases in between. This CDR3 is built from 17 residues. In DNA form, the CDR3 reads TGCGCCAGCAGCCAAGATGCGCGGGGGGGTAGCAATCAGCCCCAGCATTTT. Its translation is CASSQDARGGSNQPQHF.